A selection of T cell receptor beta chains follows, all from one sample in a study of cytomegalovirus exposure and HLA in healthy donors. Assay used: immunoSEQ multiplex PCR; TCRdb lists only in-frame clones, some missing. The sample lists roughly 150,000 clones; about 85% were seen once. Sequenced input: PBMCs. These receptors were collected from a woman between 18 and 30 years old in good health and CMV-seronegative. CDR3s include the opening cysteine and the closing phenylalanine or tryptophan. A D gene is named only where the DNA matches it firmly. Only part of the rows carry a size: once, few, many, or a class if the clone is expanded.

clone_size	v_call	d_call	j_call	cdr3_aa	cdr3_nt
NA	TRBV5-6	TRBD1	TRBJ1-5	CASSLDGTGVDQPQHF	TGTGCCAGCAGCTTGGATGGGACAGGGGTGGACCAGCCCCAGCATTTT
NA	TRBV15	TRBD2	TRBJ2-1	CATSRDSAGGWNEQFF	TGTGCCACCAGCAGAGATTCTGCGGGAGGGTGGAATGAGCAGTTCTTC
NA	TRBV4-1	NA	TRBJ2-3	CASSQLLTDTQYF	TGCGCCAGCAGCCAACTTCTAACAGATACGCAGTATTTT
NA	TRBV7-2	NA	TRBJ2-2	CASSLIGGTGELFF	TGTGCCAGCAGCTTAATAGGGGGCACCGGGGAGCTGTTTTTT
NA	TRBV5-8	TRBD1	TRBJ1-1	CASSWPRDSTEAFF	TGTGCCAGCAGCTGGCCCCGGGACAGCACTGAAGCTTTCTTT
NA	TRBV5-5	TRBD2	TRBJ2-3	CASSLGLADSGGTQYF	TGTGCCAGCAGCTTGGGACTAGCGGACTCAGGTGGTACGCAGTATTTT
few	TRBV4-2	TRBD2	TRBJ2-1	CASGERAGDRGQFF	TGTGCCAGCGGGGAGAGGGCGGGGGACCGGGGGCAGTTCTTC
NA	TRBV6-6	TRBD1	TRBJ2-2	CASGKGQGAVGELFF	TGTGCCAGCGGCAAGGGACAGGGGGCGGTCGGGGAGCTGTTTTTT
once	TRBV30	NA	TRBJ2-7	CAWSSLEGVGQYF	TGTGCCTGGAGCTCACTGGAGGGAGTAGGGCAGTACTTC
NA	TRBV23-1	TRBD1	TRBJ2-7	CASIQGMWSYEQYF	TGCGCCAGCATACAGGGGATGTGGTCCTACGAGCAGTACTTC
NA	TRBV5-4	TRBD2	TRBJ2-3	CASSLASTSGWGKDTQYF	TGTGCCAGCAGCTTGGCCAGCACTAGCGGGTGGGGTAAAGATACGCAGTATTTT
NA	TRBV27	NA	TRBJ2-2	CASSLLGARELFF	TGTGCCAGCAGTTTATTGGGGGCCAGGGAGCTGTTTTTT
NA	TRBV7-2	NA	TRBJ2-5	CASSLMSETQYF	TGTGCCAGCAGCTTAATGTCGGAGACCCAGTACTTC
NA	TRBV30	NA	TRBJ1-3	CAWSRTAISGNTIYF	TGTGCCTGGAGTCGGACAGCCATCTCTGGAAACACCATATATTTT
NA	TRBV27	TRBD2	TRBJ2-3	CASSSRGSGGDGTDTQYF	TGTGCCAGCAGTTCCAGAGGTAGCGGGGGAGATGGCACAGATACGCAGTATTTT
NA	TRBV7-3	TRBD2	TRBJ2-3	CASSLRGGRSDTQYF	TGTGCCAGCAGCTTAAGGGGCGGGAGGTCAGATACGCAGTATTTT
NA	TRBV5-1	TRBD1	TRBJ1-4	CASSSTGWSNEKLFF	TGCGCCAGCAGCTCGACAGGGTGGTCTAATGAAAAACTGTTTTTT
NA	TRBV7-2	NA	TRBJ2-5	CASSFRGQETQYF	TGTGCCAGCAGCTTTCGGGGGCAAGAGACCCAGTACTTC
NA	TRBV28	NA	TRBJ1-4	CASSSQGIREKLFF	TGTGCCAGCAGTTCCCAGGGGATTCGAGAAAAACTGTTTTTT
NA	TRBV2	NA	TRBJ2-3	CASSQLDTQYF	TGTGCCAGCAGCCAGTTGGATACGCAGTATTTT
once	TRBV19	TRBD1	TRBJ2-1	CASSMPGGEQFF	TGTGCCAGTAGCATGCCAGGGGGTGAGCAGTTCTTC
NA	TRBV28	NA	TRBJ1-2	CASTSGDNYGYTF	TGTGCCAGCACATCAGGGGACAACTATGGCTACACCTTC
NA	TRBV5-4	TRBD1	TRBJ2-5	CASSPKTGELTQYF	TGTGCCAGCAGCCCGAAGACAGGGGAGTTGACCCAGTACTTC
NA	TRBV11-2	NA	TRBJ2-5	CASSLGPEYQETQYF	TGTGCCAGCAGCCTTGGGCCCGAGTACCAAGAGACCCAGTACTTC
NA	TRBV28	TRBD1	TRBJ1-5	CASSYPSRGQPQHF	TGTGCCAGCAGTTACCCCAGCAGGGGGCAGCCCCAGCATTTT
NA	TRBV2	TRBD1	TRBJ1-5	CASSGGTGDNQPQHF	TGTGCCAGCAGTGGTGGGACAGGGGACAATCAGCCCCAGCATTTT
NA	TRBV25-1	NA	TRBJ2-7	CASSEGFRYF	TGTGCCAGCAGTGAAGGTTTTAGGTACTTC
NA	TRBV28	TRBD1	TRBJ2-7	CASSLRDRTYF	TGTGCCAGCAGTCTCCGGGACAGGACTTACTTC
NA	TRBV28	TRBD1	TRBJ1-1	CASSSYPTGAVTNTEAFF	TGTGCCAGCAGTTCATACCCGACAGGGGCTGTAACGAACACTGAAGCTTTCTTT
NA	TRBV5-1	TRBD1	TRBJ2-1	CASSTKGGAAYNEQFF	TGCGCCAGCAGCACAAAAGGGGGCGCGGCCTACAATGAGCAGTTCTTC
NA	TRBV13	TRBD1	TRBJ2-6	CASSAIRTGGANVLTF	TGTGCCAGCAGCGCTATCCGGACAGGTGGGGCCAACGTCCTGACTTTC
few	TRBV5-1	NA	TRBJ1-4	CASSFGGGGEKLFF	TGCGCCAGCAGCTTCGGGGGAGGAGGTGAAAAACTGTTTTTT
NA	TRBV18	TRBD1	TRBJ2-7	CASSAPGQGSYEQYF	TGTGCCAGCTCAGCACCGGGACAGGGCTCCTACGAGCAGTACTTC
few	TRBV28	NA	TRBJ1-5	CASSLGQIYSNQPQHF	TGTGCCAGCAGTTTAGGGCAGATCTATAGCAATCAGCCCCAGCATTTT
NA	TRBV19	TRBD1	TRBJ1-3	CASNPGTAGNTIYF	TGTGCCAGTAACCCCGGGACAGCCGGAAACACCATATATTTT
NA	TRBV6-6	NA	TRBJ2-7	CASSSTGGGAYEQYF	TGTGCCAGCAGTTCCACGGGGGGCGGGGCCTACGAGCAGTACTTC
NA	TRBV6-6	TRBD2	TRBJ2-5	CASSQRGIQETQYF	TGTGCCAGCAGCCAGCGGGGAATCCAAGAGACCCAGTACTTC
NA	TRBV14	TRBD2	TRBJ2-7	CASSPFGGGSYEQYF	TGTGCCAGCAGCCCCTTCGGGGGGGGATCCTACGAGCAGTACTTC
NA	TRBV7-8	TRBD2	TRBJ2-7	CASSLAASGAFF	TGTGCCAGCAGCTTAGCGGCTAGCGGAGCCTTCTTC
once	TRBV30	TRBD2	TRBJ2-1	CAYKLAGGPRRVEQFF	TGTGCCTATAAACTAGCGGGAGGCCCGCGAAGGGTTGAGCAGTTCTTC
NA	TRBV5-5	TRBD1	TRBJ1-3	CASRETGRSSGNTIYF	TGTGCCAGCAGGGAGACAGGGCGGTCCTCTGGAAACACCATATATTTT
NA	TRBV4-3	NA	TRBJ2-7	CASSHHHGRGIKPYEQYF	TGCGCCAGCAGCCATCACCATGGACGGGGGATAAAACCCTACGAGCAGTACTTC
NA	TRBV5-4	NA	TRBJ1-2	CASSLKGVGYGYTF	TGTGCCAGCAGCTTGAAGGGAGTAGGGTATGGCTACACCTTC
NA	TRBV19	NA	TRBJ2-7	CASSRTGDRSYEQYF	TGTGCCAGTAGTCGGACGGGAGATCGCTCCTACGAGCAGTACTTC
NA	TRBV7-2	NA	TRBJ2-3	CASSLGRRLTGDTQYF	TGTGCCAGCAGCTTAGGGAGGAGACTGACCGGAGATACGCAGTATTTT
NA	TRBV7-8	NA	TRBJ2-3	CASIIDGGNTDTQYF	TGTGCCAGCATCATCGACGGGGGAAACACAGATACGCAGTATTTT
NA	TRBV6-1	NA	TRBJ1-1	CASSSRTEGTEAFF	TGTGCCAGCAGTTCACGGACTGAGGGCACTGAAGCTTTCTTT
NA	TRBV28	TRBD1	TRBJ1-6	CASSTGTGLNSPLHF	TGTGCCAGCAGTACCGGGACAGGGCTTAATTCACCCCTCCACTTT
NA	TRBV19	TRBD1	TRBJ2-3	CASKETGFADTQYF	TGTGCCAGCAAAGAGACAGGGTTTGCAGATACGCAGTATTTT
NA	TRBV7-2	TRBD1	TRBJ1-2	CASSNRDRVRGYTF	TGTGCCAGCAGCAACCGGGACAGGGTCCGCGGCTACACCTTC
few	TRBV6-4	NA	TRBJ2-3	CASSGGSTDTQYF	TGTGCCAGCAGCGGCGGGAGCACAGATACGCAGTATTTT
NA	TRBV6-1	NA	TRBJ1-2	CASSEGGRGLGYTF	TGTGCCAGCAGTGAAGGTGGTAGGGGGTTAGGCTACACCTTC
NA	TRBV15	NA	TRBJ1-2	CATSRVSGINYGYTF	TGTGCCACCAGCAGAGTGTCAGGGATCAACTATGGCTACACCTTC
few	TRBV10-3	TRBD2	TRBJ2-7	CATRRGGLSGEQYF	TGTGCCACCCGACGGGGGGGCCTCTCGGGCGAGCAGTACTTC
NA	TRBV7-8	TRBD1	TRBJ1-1	CASSQDPGGTEAFF	TGTGCCAGCAGCCAGGACCCAGGGGGCACTGAAGCTTTCTTT